The 30 T cell receptor beta chains reported below all come from one sample, sequenced in a study of T cell responses to AZD1222 COVID-19 vaccine. The method was immunoSEQ multiplex PCR; TCRdb's version includes in-frame clones alone and lacks a portion of them. The table shows 90,000 to 150,000 clones, with around nine tenths occurring only once. Sequenced material: peripheral blood, taken on day 0 of AZD1222 vaccination. All receptors come from an adult in good health.

The rearrangement links TRBV5-1 to TRBJ1-1; 7 nucleotides match TRBD1. The V gene end was trimmed by 4 bases and the J gene end by 5 bases; junction bases not matched to a gene: 5. The germline V gene encodes CDR1 SGHRS and CDR2 YFSETQ. The CDR3 extends over 13 amino acids. CDR3 residues: CASSLGQATEAFF. The CDR3 DNA reads TGCGCCAGCAGCCTCGGACAGGCGACTGAAGCTTTCTTT.

V usage is TRBV6-5 and J usage is TRBJ1-1, with D tentatively TRBD1 (6 bases). CDR3 length: 13 residues. The ends were cut back, 7 bases at V and 0 bases at J, with 9 bases in the middle. Germline-derived CDR1 and CDR2 are MNHEY and SVGAGI. The CDR3 DNA follows: TGTGCCAGCAAGAGGGGGATGAACACTGAAGCTTTCTTT. Protein sequence: CASKRGMNTEAFF.

This chain links TRBV12-3 or TRBV12-4 with TRBJ1-1; weak D call: TRBD1 (6 bases). Trimming took off 4 bases at V and 12 bases at J, with 12 bases between the two ends. CDR3 size: 11 residues. This CDR3 reads CASSYRVGTFF. CDR3 in DNA: TGTGCCAGCAGTTACAGGGTGGGAACTTTCTTT.

This chain joins TRBV5-1 and TRBJ1-2; D gene unclear. This CDR3 spans 15 amino acids. Germline V gives CDR1 SGHRS, CDR2 YFSETQ. The ends were cut back, 0 bases at V and 2 bases at J, with 11 bases in the middle. CDR3 sequence: CASSLETGRNYGYTF. DNA for the CDR3: TGCGCCAGCAGCTTGGAAACCGGAAGAAACTATGGCTACACCTTC.

The rearrangement links TRBV7-3 to TRBJ2-1; possible D gene TRBD1, 7 bases. Germline loops: CDR1 SGHTA, CDR2 FQGTGA. V gave up 5 bases and J gave up 6 bases, with 23 bases separating them. This CDR3 comprises 17 residues. In DNA form, the CDR3 reads TGTGCCAGCAGCCCCCAGGGGGGCCGACGAACCAGCAATGAGCAGTTCTTC. This sequence encodes CASSPQGGRRTSNEQFF. The entire variable domain, with the rest obtained from reference TRBV7-3 and TRBJ2-1, is as follows: GAGVSQTPSNKVTEKGKYVELRCDPISGHTALYWYRQSLGQGPEFLIYFQGTGAADDSGLPNDRFFAVRPEGSVSTLKIQRTERGDSAVYLCASSPQGGRRTSNEQFFGPGTRLTVL.

J is TRBJ2-7 and V is TRBV6-6; D may be TRBD1 or TRBD2 (5 bases each). The V gene lost 6 bases and the J gene lost 0 bases, with 12 bases spanning the gap. CDR3 length equals 14 residues. CDR1 and CDR2 (germline): MNHNY, SVGAGI (reference sequence). In DNA, the CDR3 is TGTGCCAGCAGGCCTCGGGACCTCTCCTACGAGCAGTACTTC. It specifies CASRPRDLSYEQYF.

V and J are TRBV7-3 and TRBJ2-1; a weak D match, TRBD1 (6 bases). Germline V gene sequence: CDR1 SGHTA, CDR2 FQGTGA. The CDR3 has 13 amino acids. Trimming cost V 6 bases and J 7 bases, with 13 bases left between them. CDR3 DNA sequence: TGTGCCAGCAGATCCCAACAGGGAAATGAGCAGTTCTTC. Translating it yields CASRSQQGNEQFF.

Written as DNA, the CDR3 is TGTGCCAGCAGCCACCGGGACAGCGGGGGCAATGAGCAGTTCTTC. Its translation: CASSHRDSGGNEQFF. The chain combines TRBV3-1 (or the pseudogene TRBV3-2) with TRBJ2-1; possible D gene TRBD2, 8 bases. The V gene's germline CDR1 is LGHDT and CDR2 YNNKEL (reference sequence). CDR3 length: 15 amino acids. Between the trimmed V and J ends, which lost 3 bases and 6 bases, there was a span of 15 bases.

This rearrangement joins TRBV6-5 to TRBJ1-1; TRBD1 is a possible D gene (6 bases). There are 11 residues in the CDR3. Germline CDR1 and CDR2: MNHEY and SVGAGI. V dropped 6 bases and J dropped 8 bases, with 10 bases sitting between them. Written as DNA, the CDR3 is TGTGCCAGCAGGACAGGTAGCGAAGCTTTCTTT. Translating it yields CASRTGSEAFF.

This clone was detected only a few times. CDR3 amino acids: CASSGGRARSGNTIYF. The CDR3 DNA sequence: TGTGCCAGCAGCGGGGGGCGGGCCCGCTCTGGAAACACCATATATTTT. The chain couples TRBV5-5 to TRBJ1-3; TRBD1 might be the D (6 bases). Trimming took 4 bases from V and 0 from J, leaving 14 bases between them. Germline V gene lookup returns CDR1 SGHKS and CDR2 YYEKEE (reference sequence). This CDR3 has 16 amino acids.

The chain employs TRBV7-8 and TRBJ2-3; D perhaps matches TRBD2 (6 bases). This CDR3 is built from 17 residues. CDR1 is SGHVS, CDR2 FQNEAQ, per germline. Trimming took off 0 bases at V and 0 bases at J, with 13 bases between the two ends. The CDR3 loop is CASSLAMIGTSTDTQYF. CDR3 coding DNA: TGTGCCAGCAGCTTAGCGATGATCGGGACTAGCACAGATACGCAGTATTTT.

This chain links TRBV5-6 with TRBJ2-3; D unclear. This CDR3 has 15 residues. Trimming cost V 0 bases and J 3 bases, with 11 bases left between them. Looked up from germline, CDR1 is SGHDT and CDR2 is YYEEEE. This CDR3 is CASSLVVGSTDTQYF. CDR3 sequence (DNA): TGTGCCAGCAGCTTGGTCGTCGGATCGACAGATACGCAGTATTTT.

This clone was detected only once. The chain carries TRBV6-1 and TRBJ1-1, with D hard to call. This CDR3 has 16 amino acids. CDR1 and CDR2 (germline): MNHNS, SASEGT. V gave up 1 base and J gave up 2 bases, with 14 bases separating them. The CDR3: CASSEVHGRLNTEAFF. CDR3 bases: TGTGCCAGCAGTGAAGTTCATGGCAGACTAAACACTGAAGCTTTCTTT.

V and J are TRBV3-1 (or the pseudogene TRBV3-2) and TRBJ1-2; D is uncertain. CDR1 is LGHDT and CDR2 is YNNKEL in the germline V gene (reference sequence). V was pared by 1 base and J by 4 bases, with 13 bases between. The CDR3 sequence is 15 residues long. CDR3 protein: CASSQVGAAGYGYTF. CDR3 nucleotides: TGTGCCAGCAGCCAAGTTGGCGCGGCAGGCTATGGCTACACCTTC.

The chain recombines TRBV3-1 (or the pseudogene TRBV3-2) with TRBJ1-3; D is uncertain. The CDR3 totals 18 residues. Germline V gene data show CDR1 as LGHDT and CDR2 as YNNKEL (reference sequence). V was shortened by 0 bases and J by 2 bases, with 17 bases between the two germline ends. CDR3 region: CASSQDMGSGLTGNTIYF. Written as DNA, the CDR3 is TGTGCCAGCAGCCAAGATATGGGTAGTGGGTTGACTGGAAACACCATATATTTT.

The genes are TRBV19 and TRBJ2-1; 12 bases map to TRBD2. Per the germline V gene, CDR1 is LNHDA and CDR2 is SQIVND (reference sequence). J was trimmed by 9 bases and V by 2 bases; bases with no gene match: 5. The CDR3 spans 15 residues. For the CDR3, the DNA is TGTGCCAGTAGTATATCCCTAGCGGGGGGGAGTGAGCAGTTCTTC. It is translated as CASSISLAGGSEQFF.

The chain is built from TRBV6-2 or TRBV6-3 and TRBJ1-1; no reliable D call. Germline V lookup: CDR1 MNHEY, CDR2 SVGEGT. CDR3 length: 14 amino acids. With 2 bases removed from V and 3 bases from J, the gap between germline ends came to 10 bases. The CDR3 DNA is TGTGCCAGCAGTTACGAAGGTCGGCACACTGAAGCTTTCTTT. It translates to CASSYEGRHTEAFF.

This clone came up once. In DNA form, the CDR3 reads TGTGCCAGCAGTTACTCCAACTATGGCTACACCTTC. This gives the protein CASSYSNYGYTF. The chain is built from TRBV6-5 and TRBJ1-2; D is undetermined. CDR3 length: 12 amino acids. Trimming took 0 bases from V and 2 from J, leaving 1 base between them. Germline CDR1 and CDR2: MNHEY and SVGAGI.

This clone has just one count. The chain combines TRBV9 with TRBJ1-3; D unresolved. V was clipped by 1 base and J by 0 bases, with 8 bases between them. Germline-derived CDR1 and CDR2 are SGDLS and YYNGEE. There are 15 residues in the CDR3. DNA for the CDR3: TGTGCCAGCAGCGTAAGTCTGAACTCTGGAAACACCATATATTTT. Protein: CASSVSLNSGNTIYF.

The chain carries TRBV9 and TRBJ2-3, with 8 bases that match TRBD2. The trim removed 4 bases at V and 3 bases at J, leaving 7 bases unmatched. The CDR3 length is 15 residues. Germline CDR1 and CDR2: SGDLS and YYNGEE. In DNA form, the CDR3 reads TGTGCCAGCAGCTTCATCGGGGGGGCTACAGATACGCAGTATTTT. This encodes CASSFIGGATDTQYF.

The chain links TRBV12-5 to TRBJ2-7; the D gene could be TRBD1 or TRBD2 (5 bases each). The CDR3 sequence is 17 residues long. V was pared by 1 base and J by 0 bases, with 16 bases between. Germline assignment: CDR1 LGHNT and CDR2 FRNRAP. The CDR3 spells CASGLDLGGTLSYEQYF. The CDR3 bases are TGTGCTAGTGGTTTGGACTTGGGTGGGACCCTCTCCTACGAGCAGTACTTC.

The chain couples TRBV18 to TRBJ2-7; the D is unclear. Trimming left V 5 bases short and J 6 bases short, with 14 bases between. The CDR3 sequence is 13 residues long. CDR1 KGHSH and CDR2 LQKENI come from the germline V gene. The CDR3 reads CASSRVSLGEQYF. Here the CDR3 DNA reads TGTGCCAGCTCAAGGGTCTCCCTGGGCGAGCAGTACTTC.

The J gene is TRBJ1-2, the V gene TRBV5-4; no clear D. The CDR3 loop spans 13 amino acids. From germline, CDR1 is SGHNT and CDR2 YYREEE (reference sequence). Trimming pared 5 bases from V and 3 bases from J, leaving 11 bases between. The CDR3 DNA sequence: TGTGCCAGCAGTCAGGACGGCTACTATGGCTACACCTTC. It encodes CASSQDGYYGYTF.

The CDR3 DNA reads as TGTGCCACCAGTGATCCCAGACAGGGGGAAGATACGCAGTATTTT. It yields the protein CATSDPRQGEDTQYF. The chain uses TRBV24-1 and TRBJ2-3, with 9 bases lining up with TRBD1. The junction had 5 bases not matched to a gene; V was cut back by 3 bases and J by 5 bases. Looked up from germline, CDR1 is KGHDR and CDR2 is SFDVKD. This CDR3 spans 15 amino acids.

The J gene is TRBJ1-2, the V gene TRBV4-1, with D possibly TRBD1 on 6 matching bases. CDR3 size: 13 residues. Germline values: CDR1 MGHRA, CDR2 YSYEKL. V lost 4 bases, J lost 2 bases, and 8 bases lay in between. CDR3 protein: CASSPDRNYGYTF. The CDR3 DNA reads TGCGCCAGCAGCCCGGACAGAAACTATGGCTACACCTTC.

The V call is TRBV7-2, the J call TRBJ1-5; D is uncertain. Trimming removed 0 bases from V and 0 bases from J, with 9 bases in between. CDR3 size: 16 residues. CDR1 and CDR2 from the germline V gene are SGHTA and FQGNSA. CDR3 in amino acids: CASSLAGDYSNQPQHF. The CDR3 nucleotides are TGTGCCAGCAGCTTAGCGGGCGACTATAGCAATCAGCCCCAGCATTTT.

The chain uses TRBV6-5 and TRBJ2-4; D could derive from TRBD1 or TRBD2 (5 bases each). The CDR3 extends over 14 amino acids. The V end lost 6 bases, the J end lost 3 bases, and 12 bases lay between the germline ends. CDR1 is MNHEY, CDR2 SVGAGI, per germline. The CDR3 here is CASSLGRGKNIQYF. The CDR3 DNA sequence: TGTGCCAGCAGCCTGGGACGAGGCAAAAACATTCAGTACTTC.

The gene calls are TRBV7-9 and TRBJ2-5; D assignment may be TRBD1 or TRBD2 (5 bases each). V lost 3 bases and J 2 bases, leaving 13 bases between the germline ends. There are 15 residues in the CDR3. Germline lookup yields CDR1 SEHNR and CDR2 FQNEAQ (reference sequence). The CDR3 coding sequence is TGTGCCAGCAGCTTGGATGTGGGGGAGCAAGAGACCCAGTACTTC. This translates into CASSLDVGEQETQYF. Filled out from reference TRBV7-9 and TRBJ2-5, the complete variable domain reads DTGVSQNPRHKITKRGQNVTFRCDPISEHNRLYWYRQTLGQGPEFLTYFQNEAQLEKSRLLSDRFSAERPKGSFSTLEIQRTEQGDSAMYLCASSLDVGEQETQYFGPGTRLLVL.

This clone was detected only once. This chain links TRBV27 with TRBJ1-3, with 8 bases aligning to TRBD1. The CDR3 loop spans 14 amino acids. The V gene's germline CDR1 is MNHEY and CDR2 SMNVEV (reference sequence). V was clipped by 6 bases and J by 0 bases; unmatched bases: 1. CDR3 protein: CASRDRASGNTIYF. CDR3 sequence (DNA): TGTGCCAGCAGGGACAGGGCCTCTGGAAACACCATATATTTT.

The chain recombines TRBV5-1 with TRBJ1-1; a weak D match, TRBD1 (5 bases). The V end was cut by 0 bases, the J end by 2 bases, with 8 bases between. Germline CDR1 SGHRS, CDR2 YFSETQ. CDR3 length: 14 residues. The CDR3 loop is CASSLGQINTEAFF. CDR3 nucleotide sequence: TGCGCCAGCAGCTTGGGACAGATAAACACTGAAGCTTTCTTT. The whole variable domain, filled in from reference TRBV5-1 and TRBJ1-1, reads KAGVTQTPRYLIKTRGQQVTLSCSPISGHRSVSWYQQTPGQGLQFLFEYFSETQRNKGNFPGRFSGRQFSNSRSEMNVSTLELGDSALYLCASSLGQINTEAFFGQGTRLTVV.